Presented here are 32 T cell receptor beta chains from one specimen sequenced in a study of T cells in Graves' hyperthyroidism and ophthalmopathy. RNA transcripts served as the template for amplifying TCR beta CDR3 regions. An initial round of RT-PCR targeting the TCR CDR3 relied on the HTBI primer set. TCRdb re-called the multiplex PCR reads with MiXCR, one entry per CDR3 protein. The sample has 490,000 or so distinct CDR3 sequences, over 45% seen once; the top ten hold around 47%. Sequenced input: peripheral blood or thyroid tissue (not recorded which). These receptors originate from an adult woman with Graves' disease, either hyperthyroidism or ophthalmopathy (not recorded which).

This chain joins TRBV29-1 and TRBJ2-7; 7 bases agree with TRBD2. V lost 3 bases, J lost 4 bases, and 6 bases stayed unmatched. The CDR3 has 13 residues. CDR1 and CDR2 from the germline V gene are SQVTM and ANQGSEA. The CDR3 nucleotides are TGCAGCGTTGATATCGGCGGGAGTTACGAGCAGTACTTC. Its protein is CSVDIGGSYEQYF.

This clonotype was detected only a few times. This rearrangement joins TRBV12-3 or TRBV12-4 to TRBJ1-5; maybe TRBD1 (6 bases). The CDR3 runs to 14 residues. V lost 4 bases and J lost 5, with 12 bases in between. The CDR3 DNA is TGTGCCAGCAGTTCCCGGGGGCCCTATCAGCCCCAGCATTTT. Translation gives CASSSRGPYQPQHF.

The sample holds a few counts of this clonotype. The chain joins TRBV7-2 to TRBJ1-6; 7 bases fit TRBD1. Germline-derived CDR1 and CDR2 are SGHTA and FQGNSA. CDR3 length equals 12 residues. The trim removed 3 bases at V and 13 bases at J, leaving 3 bases unmatched. The CDR3 bases are TGTGCCAGCAGCTTTGCGGACAGGCCCCTCCACTTT. Its protein is CASSFADRPLHF.

The CDR3 region is CASSQGQGTVNTEAFF. The CDR3 DNA reads as TGTGCCAGCAGCCAGGGACAGGGCACTGTGAACACTGAAGCTTTCTTT. The V gene is TRBV7-9, the J gene TRBJ1-1; 9 bases are shared with TRBD1. The J segment lost 0 bases and the V segment lost 5 bases, leaving 7 bases of the junction unmatched. The CDR3 contains 16 residues. Germline V gene sequence: CDR1 SEHNR, CDR2 FQNEAQ (reference sequence).

This clonotype was counted many times. The genes are TRBV7-2 and TRBJ2-7; 10 nucleotides align to TRBD2. V trimming: 3 bases; J trimming: 4 bases; junction bases outside the gene matches: 6. This CDR3 spans 15 amino acids. Looked up from germline, CDR1 is SGHTA and CDR2 is FQGNSA. CDR3 sequence reads: CASSFTSGIGYEQYF. DNA for the CDR3: TGTGCCAGCAGCTTCACTAGCGGGATCGGGTACGAGCAGTACTTC. The variable domain in full, completed from reference TRBV7-2 and TRBJ2-7, reads GAGVSQSPSNKVTEKGKDVELRCDPISGHTALYWYRQSLGQGLEFLIYFQGNSAPDKSGLPSDRFSAERTGGSVSTLTIQRTQQEDSAVYLCASSFTSGIGYEQYFGPGTRLTVT.

The V call is TRBV20-1, the J call TRBJ2-6; D uncertain. Trimming left V 4 bases short and J 4 bases short, with 8 bases between. CDR1 and CDR2 from the germline V gene are DFQATT and SNEGSKA (reference sequence). The CDR3 loop spans 13 amino acids. This CDR3 reads CSANPTGANVLTF. The CDR3 region has the DNA TGCAGTGCTAACCCGACAGGGGCCAACGTCCTGACTTTC.

This clonotype came up many times. The genes are TRBV9 and TRBJ1-5; unclear D gene. The CDR3 is 13 residues long. V lost 0 bases, J lost 1 base, and 2 bases lay in between. The germline gives CDR1 SGDLS, CDR2 YYNGEE. For the CDR3, the DNA is TGTGCCAGCAGCGTAGAGAGCAATCAGCCCCAGCATTTT. Its protein product is CASSVESNQPQHF.

This clonotype has just a few counts. This chain connects TRBV7-3 to TRBJ2-6; no firm D call. The CDR3 runs 15 residues. CDR1 is SGHTA, CDR2 FQGTGA, per germline. V dropped 4 bases and J dropped 0 bases, with 7 bases sitting between them. The chain's CDR3 is CASSSTGSGANVLTF. The CDR3 coding sequence is TGTGCCAGCAGCTCCACGGGCTCTGGGGCCAACGTCCTGACTTTC.

The table lists this clonotype with many counts. The rearrangement joins TRBV4-1 to TRBJ2-7; 9 bases agree with TRBD1. J was trimmed by 1 base and V by 5 bases; bases with no gene match: 6. The CDR3 runs to 15 residues. Germline V lookup: CDR1 MGHRA, CDR2 YSYEKL. The CDR3 protein is CASSEPGTGSYEQYF. The CDR3 DNA sequence: TGCGCCAGCAGCGAACCCGGGACAGGGTCCTACGAGCAGTACTTC.

This clonotype has at least ten counts. The gene calls are TRBV12-3 or TRBV12-4 and TRBJ2-5; D unclear. V lost 7 bases, J lost 7 bases, and 19 bases lay in between. The CDR3 is 14 residues long. In DNA, the CDR3 is TGTGCCAGCACCCAACTTGAAGGATTCGGGACCCAGTACTTC. Translation: CASTQLEGFGTQYF.

As regards this clonotype: With a much larger clone just one base away, this may be a read error. The rearrangement links TRBV10-1 to TRBJ1-1; D perhaps matches TRBD1 (5 bases). The V gene's germline CDR1 is WNHNN and CDR2 SYGVQD (reference sequence). CDR3 length: 13 amino acids. Here the CDR3 DNA reads TGCACCAGCAGTGAGTCGCAGGGTTCGAGAGCTTTCTTT. This translates into CTSSESQGSRAFF.

With regard to this clonotype: One end of the junction fails to match germline, which may point to a read error. The rearrangement uses TRBV7-9 and TRBJ2-5, with a tentative D call TRBD1 (5 bases). The better agreement between TRBJ2-4 and the DNA end casts doubt on the J call. This CDR3 region has 15 residues. Per germline, CDR1 SEHNR and CDR2 FQNEAQ (reference sequence). CDR3 DNA: TGCGCCAGCAGCCCGCAGATAGGGGCGAACGACATTCAGTACTTC. As protein: CASSPQIGANDIQYF.

This clonotype was counted ten times or more. This rearrangement joins TRBV9 to TRBJ1-1; D call uncertain. This CDR3 has 14 residues. V was pared by 4 bases and J by 1 base, with 11 bases between. Germline values: CDR1 SGDLS, CDR2 YYNGEE. As DNA, the CDR3 is TGTGCCAGCAGCCCGACTAATGGGAACACTGAAGCTTTCTTT. It yields the protein CASSPTNGNTEAFF.

This clonotype has a handful of counts. The CDR3 is CATSDFYGNEQYF. CDR3 nucleotide sequence: TGTGCCACCAGTGATTTTTACGGGAACGAGCAGTACTTC. The chain recombines TRBV24-1 with TRBJ2-7; D may be TRBD2 (5 bases). The germline CDR1 and CDR2 sequences are KGHDR and SFDVKD. Trimming left V 1 base short and J 5 bases short, with 8 bases between. This CDR3 comprises 13 residues.

The chain has TRBV2 and TRBJ2-6, with D possibly matching TRBD1 (5 bases). V dropped 6 bases and J dropped 0 bases, with 9 bases sitting between them. Germline lookup yields CDR1 SNHLY and CDR2 FYNNEI. The CDR3 covers 15 residues. CDR3 nucleotides: TGTGCCAGCAGAAGCAGGGACTCTGGGGCCAACGTCCTGACTTTC. This sequence encodes CASRSRDSGANVLTF.

V usage is TRBV29-1 and J usage is TRBJ2-5; D not certain. Germline V gene sequence: CDR1 SQVTM, CDR2 ANQGSEA. The CDR3 is made up of 14 amino acids. V dropped 4 bases and J dropped 4 bases, with 16 bases sitting between them. The CDR3 DNA is TGCAGCGTTGGAAGCCAGGTGGCCGTAGAGACCCAGTACTTC. This sequence encodes CSVGSQVAVETQYF.

The table lists this clonotype with a count of one. The chain links TRBV3-1 to TRBJ1-2; 7 bases are a match to TRBD1. The germline CDR1 and CDR2 sequences are LGHDT and YNNKEL (reference sequence). This CDR3 is 16 amino acids long. The junction had 10 bases not matched to a gene; V was cut back by 1 base and J by 5 bases. The CDR3 is CASSQVGRGQLYGYTF. In DNA, the CDR3 is TGTGCCAGCAGCCAAGTCGGCCGGGGACAGTTATATGGCTACACCTTC.

This clonotype was seen repeatedly, ten times or more. V gene TRBV6-5 combines with J gene TRBJ1-4, with TRBD1 as a possible D gene (6 bases). Trimming shortened V by 6 bases and J by 7 bases, and 12 bases separated the two germline ends. CDR3 size: 13 residues. Germline V gives CDR1 MNHEY, CDR2 SVGAGI. CDR3: CASSSFRGEKLFF. Here the CDR3 DNA reads TGTGCCAGCAGCTCCTTCAGGGGTGAAAAACTGTTTTTT.

The chain has TRBV2 and TRBJ2-7; D is perhaps TRBD2 (5 bases). Germline V gene lookup returns CDR1 SNHLY and CDR2 FYNNEI. The CDR3 is 12 amino acids. CDR3 region: CARAGSSYEQYF. CDR3 in DNA: TGTGCTAGGGCGGGTAGCTCCTACGAGCAGTACTTC.

As concerns this clonotype: It may be a read error: a sequence one base away is much more abundant. This sequence joins TRBV5-1 and TRBJ2-2, with D perhaps given as TRBD1 or TRBD2 (5 bases each). The CDR3 is 15 amino acids. CDR1 and CDR2 from the germline V gene are SGHRS and YFSETQ. CDR3 DNA: TGCGCCAGCAGCCACCCGGGACCAAACACCGGGGAGCTGTGTTTT. It is translated as CASSHPGPNTGELCF.

This clonotype was found many times. V gene TRBV6-1 combines with J gene TRBJ1-5; 9 nucleotides line up with TRBD1. The CDR3 runs to 13 residues. V was clipped by 6 bases and J by 6 bases; unmatched bases: 3. Germline V CDR1 and CDR2: MNHNS, SASEGT. The CDR3 DNA reads as TGTGCCAGCAGCACAGGGGGCAGTCAGCCCCAGCATTTT. Amino acid sequence: CASSTGGSQPQHF.

The chain has TRBV20-1 and TRBJ2-5; no reliable D call. V lost 5 bases and J 9 bases, leaving 19 bases between the germline ends. CDR1 and CDR2 from the germline V gene are DFQATT and SNEGSKA (reference sequence). This CDR3 comprises 13 residues. The CDR3 region is CSACVGRPVAQYF. CDR3 nucleotide sequence: TGCAGTGCTTGTGTCGGCAGACCTGTGGCCCAGTACTTC.

Ten or more counts support this clonotype. This chain links TRBV3-1 with TRBJ1-2; a possible D gene is TRBD1 (5 bases). Germline V lookup: CDR1 LGHDT, CDR2 YNNKEL (reference sequence). This CDR3 has 13 amino acids. V was pared by 2 bases and J by 8 bases, with 12 bases between. In nucleotides, the CDR3 is TGTGCCAGCAGCCAACAGGGATCGGGGGGCTACACCTTC. Translating gives CASSQQGSGGYTF.

The rearrangement joins TRBV7-6 to TRBJ2-5, with D maybe TRBD2 (7 bases). The CDR3 is 16 residues long. Germline CDR1 is SGHVS and CDR2 is FNYEAQ. The V end lost 1 base, the J end lost 4 bases, and 16 bases lay between the germline ends. This CDR3 is CASSLERGGYVETQYF. The DNA of the CDR3 is TGTGCCAGCAGCTTAGAGAGGGGGGGGTATGTAGAGACCCAGTACTTC. The complete variable domain, with remaining parts taken from reference TRBV7-6 and TRBJ2-5, reads GAGVSQSPRYKVTKRGQDVALRCDPISGHVSLYWYRQALGQGPEFLTYFNYEAQQDKSGLPNDRFSAERPEGSISTLTIQRTEQRDSAMYRCASSLERGGYVETQYFGPGTRLLVL.

The chain employs TRBV10-3 and TRBJ2-6, with D perhaps matching TRBD1 (6 bases). Germline assignment: CDR1 ENHRY and CDR2 SYGVKD. The V gene lost 6 bases and the J gene lost 0 bases, with 18 bases spanning the gap. The CDR3 has 18 residues. The CDR3 sequence: CAISGVPTGRSGANVLTF. The CDR3 DNA is TGTGCCATCAGCGGAGTCCCGACAGGCCGCTCTGGGGCCAACGTCCTGACTTTC.

This clonotype was observed many times. The chain has TRBV2 and TRBJ1-5; tentatively, D is TRBD1 (5 bases). In germline, CDR1 is SNHLY, CDR2 FYNNEI. The CDR3 length is 13 residues. V was pared by 7 bases and J by 5 bases, with 12 bases between. The CDR3 DNA reads as TGTGCCAGCACAAGGGGACGGGATCAGCCCCAGCATTTT. The encoded protein is CASTRGRDQPQHF.

Concerning this clonotype: The junction departs from the called germline gene at one end, perhaps through a read error. The genes are TRBV10-1 and TRBJ1-1, with a weak D call TRBD1 (6 bases). The CDR3 has 12 residues. Per the germline V gene, CDR1 is WNHNN and CDR2 is SYGVQD (reference sequence). Here the CDR3 reads CANRVRNTEAFF. CDR3 sequence (DNA): TGTGCCAACAGGGTGAGGAACACTGAAGCTTTCTTT.

This clonotype was counted ten times or more. This chain connects TRBV12-3 or TRBV12-4 to TRBJ1-5, with D possibly being TRBD1 (6 bases). This CDR3 is 16 amino acids long. V was cut by 1 base and J by 1 base, with 11 bases left in between. Written as DNA, the CDR3 is TGTGCCAGCAGTTTAGATCCGCAGGGGAGCAATCAGCCCCAGCATTTT. This encodes CASSLDPQGSNQPQHF.

This clonotype was seen many times. J is TRBJ2-7 and V is TRBV20-1; D is unresolved. The germline V gene encodes CDR1 DFQATT and CDR2 SNEGSKA (reference sequence). The germline V and J ends were trimmed by 1 base and 5 bases, with 3 bases remaining between them. There are 10 residues in the CDR3. The CDR3 is CSARGNEQYF. DNA of the CDR3: TGCAGTGCTAGAGGAAACGAGCAGTACTTC.

In its sample, this clonotype was seen many times. The CDR3 region is CASSLDRRGEKLFF. As DNA, the CDR3 is TGTGCCAGCAGCCTGGACAGGAGGGGGGAAAAACTGTTTTTT. The V gene is TRBV7-2, the J gene TRBJ1-4; TRBD1 aligns across 7 bases. Germline V gene lookup returns CDR1 SGHTA and CDR2 FQGNSA. The CDR3 covers 14 residues. V lost 5 bases and J lost 8; bases outside the gene matches: 8.

This clonotype has a handful of counts. This sequence joins TRBV7-9 and TRBJ1-1; TRBD1 aligns across 7 bases. Germline V gene data show CDR1 as SEHNR and CDR2 as FQNEAQ (reference sequence). Germline trimming cut 5 bases from V and 4 bases from J; bases unmatched to any gene: 10. The CDR3 length is 15 residues. The CDR3 region is CASSPNRGWVTEAFF. CDR3 bases: TGTGCCAGCAGCCCTAACAGGGGTTGGGTCACTGAAGCTTTCTTT. The whole variable domain, filled in from reference TRBV7-9 and TRBJ1-1, reads DTGVSQNPRHKITKRGQNVTFRCDPISEHNRLYWYRQTLGQGPEFLTYFQNEAQLEKSRLLSDRFSAERPKGSFSTLEIQRTEQGDSAMYLCASSPNRGWVTEAFFGQGTRLTVV.

The chain employs TRBV7-8 and TRBJ1-5; 7 nucleotides match TRBD1. J gave up 6 bases and V 3 bases, and 8 bases lay outside the gene matches. Germline V gene lookup returns CDR1 SGHVS and CDR2 FQNEAQ. The CDR3 spans 15 residues. The CDR3 loop is CASSFVEGAGQPQHF. CDR3 in DNA: TGTGCCAGCAGCTTTGTTGAGGGGGCCGGTCAGCCCCAGCATTTT.